These 4 T cell receptor beta chains were all obtained from the same sample, sequenced in a study of regulatory T cells in long-lasting Graves disease. The authors built TCR beta libraries using iRepertoire HTBI primers and Arm-PCR of CDR3 regions. TCRdb independently ran MiXCR on the multiplex PCR reads; one entry per CDR3 protein. This table has a few hundred thousand distinct CDR3 sequences, under 25% appearing once. Indicated time point: persistent/refractory GD, antithyroid drugs over 5 years with positive TRAb. PBMC-derived RNA was used for the TCR library. Sample: peripheral blood mononuclear cells (PBMCs), taken when the disease was refractory, from a patient treated with antithyroid drugs. The receptors originated from a female donor with Graves disease.

V is TRBV27 and J is TRBJ1-6; tentatively, D is TRBD1 (5 bases). Germline V gene data show CDR1 as MNHEY and CDR2 as SMNVEV (reference sequence). Trimming stripped 6 bases from V and 4 bases from J, with 16 bases between. The CDR3 is 16 amino acids. CDR3 residues: CASRTGGRGYNSPLHF. The CDR3 bases are TGTGCCAGCAGGACCGGGGGGAGGGGATATAATTCACCCCTCCACTTT.

This clonotype showed up many times. The chain carries TRBV7-9 and TRBJ1-4; no reliable D call. CDR3 length: 14 amino acids. The V gene lost 4 bases and the J gene lost 0 bases, with 6 bases spanning the gap. Germline V gene lookup returns CDR1 SEHNR and CDR2 FQNEAQ (reference sequence). CDR3 loop: CASSSSATNEKLFF. CDR3 nucleotide sequence: TGTGCCAGCAGCTCGAGCGCAACTAATGAAAAACTGTTTTTT.

This clonotype was detected only a few times. The chain couples TRBV6-5 to TRBJ2-7; TRBD1 aligns across 9 bases. Germline V gene sequence: CDR1 MNHEY, CDR2 SVGAGI. The CDR3 has 15 residues. V trimming: 4 bases; J trimming: 3 bases; junction bases outside the gene matches: 7. The CDR3 coding sequence is TGTGCCAGCAGTTCAACCGGGACAGGGTACTACGAGCAGTACTTC. It encodes CASSSTGTGYYEQYF.

This clonotype was detected only a few times. V gene TRBV20-1 combines with J gene TRBJ1-5, with D perhaps matching TRBD1 (5 bases). CDR1 DFQATT and CDR2 SNEGSKA come from the germline V gene (reference sequence). Trimming shortened V by 5 bases and J by 10 bases, and 18 bases separated the two germline ends. The CDR3 is made up of 13 amino acids. The CDR3 sequence: CSAAAGTGEPQHF. The CDR3 nucleotides read TGCAGTGCTGCAGCCGGGACGGGAGAACCCCAGCATTTT.